This TCR beta chain was recorded in a study of T cells in women clearing cervical HPV infection. Whole-study results and caveats: TRBV6-7 abundance was lower in cases than controls (0.11% versus 0.16%). A classifier using richness and V gene abundances reached an AUC of under 0.9.

The CDR3 contains 15 residues. Germline-derived CDR1 and CDR2 are SGHRS and YFSETQ. To note about this clone: What it recognizes is unknown. With the read ending 3 residues before the CDR3 end, the germline J gene is used to fill in that end.

TCRdb's table, derived via immunoSEQ multiplex PCR, lists solely in-frame clones and lacks some. The sample data list roughly 45,000 clones. The sample comprised blood buffy coat. V gene TRBV5-1 combines with J gene TRBJ1-4; 7 bases are a match to TRBD1. This TCR derives from a woman aged 18 to 75 with a cervical HPV16 infection that either progressed to CIN3+ or cleared (not recorded which). The covered CDR3 bases are TGCGCCAGCAGCCCGACAGGGATTGGGAATTCACCA. As protein: CASSPTGIGNSP. The entire CDR3 reads CASSPTGIGNSPLFF. Full variable domain (rest looked up from reference TRBV5-1 and TRBJ1-4): KAGVTQTPRYLIKTRGQQVTLSCSPISGHRSVSWYQQTPGQGLQFLFEYFSETQRNKGNFPGRFSGRQFSNSRSEMNVSTLELGDSALYLCASSPTGIGNSPLFFGSGTQLSVL.